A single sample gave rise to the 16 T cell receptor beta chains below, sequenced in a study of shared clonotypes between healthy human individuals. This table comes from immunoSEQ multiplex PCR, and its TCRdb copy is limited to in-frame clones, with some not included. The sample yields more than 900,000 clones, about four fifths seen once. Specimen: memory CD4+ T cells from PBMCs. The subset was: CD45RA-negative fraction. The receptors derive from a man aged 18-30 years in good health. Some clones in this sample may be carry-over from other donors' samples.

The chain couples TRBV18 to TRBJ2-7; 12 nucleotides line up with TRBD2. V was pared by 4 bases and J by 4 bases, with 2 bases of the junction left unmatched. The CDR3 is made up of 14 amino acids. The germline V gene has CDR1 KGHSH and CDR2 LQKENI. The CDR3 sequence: CASSLGLAGYEQYF. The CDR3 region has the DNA TGTGCCAGCTCACTCGGACTAGCGGGATACGAGCAGTACTTC.

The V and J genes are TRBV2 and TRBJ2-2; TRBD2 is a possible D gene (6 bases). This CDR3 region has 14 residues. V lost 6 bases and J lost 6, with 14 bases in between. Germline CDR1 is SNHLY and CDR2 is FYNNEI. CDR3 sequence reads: CASSPTTSAGELFF. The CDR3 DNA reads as TGTGCCAGCAGCCCTACGACTAGTGCCGGGGAGCTGTTTTTT. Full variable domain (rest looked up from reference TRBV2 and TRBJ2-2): EPEVTQTPSHQVTQMGQEVILRCVPISNHLYFYWYRQILGQKVEFLVSFYNNEISEKSEIFDDQFSVERPDGSNFTLKIRSTKLEDSAMYFCASSPTTSAGELFFGEGSRLTVL.

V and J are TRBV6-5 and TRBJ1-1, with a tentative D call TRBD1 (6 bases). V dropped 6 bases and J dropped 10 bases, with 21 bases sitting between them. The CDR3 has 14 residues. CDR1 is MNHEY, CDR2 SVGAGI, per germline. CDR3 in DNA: TGTGCCAGCAGCCCCCCGGGGGGCGCTGGGGGAGCTTTCTTT. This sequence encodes CASSPPGGAGGAFF.

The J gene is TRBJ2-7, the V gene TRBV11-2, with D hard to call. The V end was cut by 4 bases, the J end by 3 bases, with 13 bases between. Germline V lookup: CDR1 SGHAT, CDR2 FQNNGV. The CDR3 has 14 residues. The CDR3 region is CASSSYGVGYEQYF. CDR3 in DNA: TGTGCCAGCAGCTCTTATGGGGTAGGCTACGAGCAGTACTTC.

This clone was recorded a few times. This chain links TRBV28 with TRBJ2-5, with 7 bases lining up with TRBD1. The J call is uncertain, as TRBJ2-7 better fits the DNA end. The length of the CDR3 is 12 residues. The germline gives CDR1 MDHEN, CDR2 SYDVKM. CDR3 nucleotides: TGTGCCAGCAGGGGGACAGCCAACGAGCAGTACTTC. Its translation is CASRGTANEQYF.

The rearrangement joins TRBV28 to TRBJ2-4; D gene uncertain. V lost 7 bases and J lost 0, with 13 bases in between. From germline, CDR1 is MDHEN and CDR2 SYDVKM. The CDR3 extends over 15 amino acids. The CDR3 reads CASTSRSLAKNIQYF. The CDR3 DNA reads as TGTGCCAGCACCTCACGCTCGCTAGCCAAAAACATTCAGTACTTC.

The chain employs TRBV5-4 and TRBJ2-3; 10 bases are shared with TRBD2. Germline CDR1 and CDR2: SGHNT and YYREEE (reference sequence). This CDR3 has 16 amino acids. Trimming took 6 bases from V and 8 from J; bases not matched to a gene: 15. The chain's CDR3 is CASTLGLAGVQGTQYF. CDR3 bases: TGTGCCAGCACCCTGGGGCTAGCGGGAGTTCAGGGTACGCAGTATTTT.

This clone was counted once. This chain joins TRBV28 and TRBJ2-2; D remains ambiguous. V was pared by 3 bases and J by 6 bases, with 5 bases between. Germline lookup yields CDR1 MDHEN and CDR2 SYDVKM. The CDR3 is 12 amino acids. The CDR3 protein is CASSLVPGELFF. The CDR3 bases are TGTGCCAGCAGTTTGGTACCCGGGGAGCTGTTTTTT. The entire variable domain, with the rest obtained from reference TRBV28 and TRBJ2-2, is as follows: DVKVTQSSRYLVKRTGEKVFLECVQDMDHENMFWYRQDPGLGLRLIYFSYDVKMKEKGDIPEGYSVSREKKERFSLILESASTNQTSMYLCASSLVPGELFFGEGSRLTVL.

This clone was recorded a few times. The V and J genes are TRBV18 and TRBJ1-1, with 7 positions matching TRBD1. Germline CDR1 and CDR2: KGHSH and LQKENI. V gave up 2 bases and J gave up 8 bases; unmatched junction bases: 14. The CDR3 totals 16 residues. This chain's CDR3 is CASSPGAGGSFWEAFF. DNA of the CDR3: TGTGCCAGCTCACCAGGGGCAGGGGGATCCTTCTGGGAAGCTTTCTTT.

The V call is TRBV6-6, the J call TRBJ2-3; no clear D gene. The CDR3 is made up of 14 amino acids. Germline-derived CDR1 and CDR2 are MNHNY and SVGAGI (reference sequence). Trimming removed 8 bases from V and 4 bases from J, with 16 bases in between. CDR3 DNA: TGTGCCAGCCGGATTGCGGATCGGGCAGATACGCAGTATTTT. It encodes CASRIADRADTQYF.

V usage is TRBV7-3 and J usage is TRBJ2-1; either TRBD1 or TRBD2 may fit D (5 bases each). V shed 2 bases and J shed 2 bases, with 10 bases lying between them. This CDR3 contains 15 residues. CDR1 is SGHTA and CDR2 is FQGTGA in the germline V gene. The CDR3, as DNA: TGTGCCAGCAGCTTAGACCGGGGCACCTACAATGAGCAGTTCTTC. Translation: CASSLDRGTYNEQFF.

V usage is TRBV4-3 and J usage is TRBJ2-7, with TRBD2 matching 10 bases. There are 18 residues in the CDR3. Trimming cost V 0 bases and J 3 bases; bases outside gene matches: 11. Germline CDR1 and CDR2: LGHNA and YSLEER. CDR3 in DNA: TGCGCCAGCAGCCAAGATAGGCTCATAGCGGGAGGCCGCTACGAGCAGTACTTC. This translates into CASSQDRLIAGGRYEQYF.

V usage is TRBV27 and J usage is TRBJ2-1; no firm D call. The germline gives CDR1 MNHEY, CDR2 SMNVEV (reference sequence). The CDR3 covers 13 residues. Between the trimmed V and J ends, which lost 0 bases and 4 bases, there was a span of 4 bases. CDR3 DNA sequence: TGTGCCAGCAGTTTATCTATATACAATGAGCAGTTCTTC. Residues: CASSLSIYNEQFF.

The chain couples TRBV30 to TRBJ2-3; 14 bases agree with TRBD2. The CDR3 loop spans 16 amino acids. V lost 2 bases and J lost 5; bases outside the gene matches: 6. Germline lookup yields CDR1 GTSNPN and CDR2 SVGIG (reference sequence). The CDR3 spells CAWSPGLAGVRDTQYF. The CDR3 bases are TGTGCCTGGAGTCCGGGACTAGCGGGAGTTAGAGATACGCAGTATTTT.

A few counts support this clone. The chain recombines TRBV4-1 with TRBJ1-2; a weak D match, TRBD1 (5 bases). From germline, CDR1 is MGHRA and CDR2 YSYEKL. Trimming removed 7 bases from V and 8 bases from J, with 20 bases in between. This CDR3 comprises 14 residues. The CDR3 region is CASTPFADKGGYTF. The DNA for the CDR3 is TGCGCCAGCACTCCTTTTGCGGACAAAGGGGGCTACACCTTC.

The CDR3 loop is CASSPQGSSSSGNTIYF. The DNA of the CDR3 is TGTGCCAGCTCACCACAAGGGTCCTCGAGCTCTGGAAACACCATATATTTT. The J gene is TRBJ1-3, the V gene TRBV18; D unresolved. CDR1 and CDR2 from the germline V gene are KGHSH and LQKENI. This CDR3 has 17 residues. Between the trimmed V and J ends, which lost 1 base and 0 bases, there was a span of 13 bases.